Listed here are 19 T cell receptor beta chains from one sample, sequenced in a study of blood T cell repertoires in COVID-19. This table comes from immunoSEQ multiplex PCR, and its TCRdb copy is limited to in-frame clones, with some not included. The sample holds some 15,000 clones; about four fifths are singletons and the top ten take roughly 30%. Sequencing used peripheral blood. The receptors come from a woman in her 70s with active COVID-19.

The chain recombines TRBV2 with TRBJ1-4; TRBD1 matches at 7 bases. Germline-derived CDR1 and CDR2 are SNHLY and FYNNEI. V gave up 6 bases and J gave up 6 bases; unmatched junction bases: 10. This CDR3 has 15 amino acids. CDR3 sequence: CASRYLPGTDEKLFF. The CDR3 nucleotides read TGTGCCAGCAGATATCTTCCCGGGACAGATGAAAAACTGTTTTTT.

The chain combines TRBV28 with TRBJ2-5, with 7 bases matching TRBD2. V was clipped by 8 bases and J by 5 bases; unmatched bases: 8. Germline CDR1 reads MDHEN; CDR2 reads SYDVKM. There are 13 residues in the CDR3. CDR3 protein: CASEAGVEETQYF. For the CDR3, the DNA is TGTGCCAGCGAGGCGGGAGTAGAGGAGACCCAGTACTTC.

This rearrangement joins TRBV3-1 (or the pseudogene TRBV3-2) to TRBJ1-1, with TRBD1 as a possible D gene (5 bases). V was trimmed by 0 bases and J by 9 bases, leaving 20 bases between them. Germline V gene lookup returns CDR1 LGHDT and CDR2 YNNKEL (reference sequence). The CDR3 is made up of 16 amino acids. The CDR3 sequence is CASSQDPPQTAHKAFF. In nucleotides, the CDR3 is TGTGCCAGCAGCCAAGATCCCCCCCAGACAGCGCATAAAGCTTTCTTT.

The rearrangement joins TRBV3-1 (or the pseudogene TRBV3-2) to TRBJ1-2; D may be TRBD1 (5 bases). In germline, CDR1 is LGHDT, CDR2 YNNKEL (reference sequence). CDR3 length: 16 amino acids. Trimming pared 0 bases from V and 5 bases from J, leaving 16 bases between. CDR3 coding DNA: TGTGCCAGCAGCCAAGATCTTCCGGGGGGGAGATATGGCTACACCTTC. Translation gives CASSQDLPGGRYGYTF.

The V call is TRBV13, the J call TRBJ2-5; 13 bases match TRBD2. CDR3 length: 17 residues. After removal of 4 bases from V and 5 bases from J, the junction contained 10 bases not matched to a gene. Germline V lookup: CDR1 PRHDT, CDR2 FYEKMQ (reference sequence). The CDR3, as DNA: TGTGCCAGCAGCTCGGTCAGACTAGCGGGAGGTGGGGAGACCCAGTACTTC. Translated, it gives CASSSVRLAGGGETQYF.

The chain's CDR3 is CASSLAYGYSNQPQHF. The CDR3 DNA reads TGTGCCAGCAGCTTAGCTTACGGGTATAGCAATCAGCCCCAGCATTTT. This chain connects TRBV7-9 to TRBJ1-5; D is unclear. Trimming pared 0 bases from V and 0 bases from J, leaving 9 bases between. The CDR3 runs to 16 residues. The V gene's germline CDR1 is SEHNR and CDR2 FQNEAQ (reference sequence). The full variable domain, its missing parts supplied by reference TRBV7-9 and TRBJ1-5, is DTGVSQNPRHKITKRGQNVTFRCDPISEHNRLYWYRQTLGQGPEFLTYFQNEAQLEKSRLLSDRFSAERPKGSFSTLEIQRTEQGDSAMYLCASSLAYGYSNQPQHFGDGTRLSIL.

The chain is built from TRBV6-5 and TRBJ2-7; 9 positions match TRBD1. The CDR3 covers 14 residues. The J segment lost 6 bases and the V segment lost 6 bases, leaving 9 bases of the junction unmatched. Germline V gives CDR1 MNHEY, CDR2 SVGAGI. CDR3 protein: CASRGWTGVGEQYF. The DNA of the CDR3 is TGTGCCAGCAGGGGGTGGACAGGGGTTGGCGAGCAGTACTTC.

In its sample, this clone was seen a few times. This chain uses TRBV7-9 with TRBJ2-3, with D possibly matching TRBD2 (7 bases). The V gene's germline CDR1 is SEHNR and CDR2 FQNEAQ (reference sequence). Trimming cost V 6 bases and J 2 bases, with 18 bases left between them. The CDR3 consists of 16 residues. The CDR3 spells CASSPGASGSTDTQYF. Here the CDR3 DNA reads TGTGCCAGCAGTCCAGGGGCTAGCGGTTCCACAGATACGCAGTATTTT.

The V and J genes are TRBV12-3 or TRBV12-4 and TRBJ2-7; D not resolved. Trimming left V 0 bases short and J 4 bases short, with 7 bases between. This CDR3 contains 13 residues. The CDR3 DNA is TGTGCCAGCAGTTTAGCTTTCGGGTACGAGCAGTACTTC. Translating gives CASSLAFGYEQYF.

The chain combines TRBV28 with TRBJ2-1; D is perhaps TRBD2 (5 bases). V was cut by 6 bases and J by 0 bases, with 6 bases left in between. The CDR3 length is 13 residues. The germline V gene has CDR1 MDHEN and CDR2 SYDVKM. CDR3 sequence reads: CASRGSSYNEQFF. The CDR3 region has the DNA TGTGCCAGCAGGGGGAGCTCCTACAATGAGCAGTTCTTC.

CDR3 region: CASFTGADTQYF. CDR3 sequence (DNA): TGTGCCAGCTTCACCGGGGCAGATACGCAGTATTTT. This chain links TRBV18 with TRBJ2-3, with D possibly TRBD2 on 5 matching bases. V shed 7 bases and J shed 4 bases, with 9 bases lying between them. This CDR3 has 12 amino acids. Per germline, CDR1 KGHSH and CDR2 LQKENI.

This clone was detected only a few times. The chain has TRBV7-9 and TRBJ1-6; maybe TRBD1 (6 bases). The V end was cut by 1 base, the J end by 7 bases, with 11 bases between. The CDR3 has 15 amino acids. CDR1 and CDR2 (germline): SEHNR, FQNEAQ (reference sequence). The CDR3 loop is CASSLGGGVNSPLHF. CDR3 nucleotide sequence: TGTGCCAGCAGCTTAGGAGGGGGAGTGAATTCACCCCTCCACTTT.

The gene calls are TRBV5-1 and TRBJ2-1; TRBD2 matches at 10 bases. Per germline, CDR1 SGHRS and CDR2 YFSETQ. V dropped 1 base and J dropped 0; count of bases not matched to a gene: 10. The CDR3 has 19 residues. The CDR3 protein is CASSLKASGSIPSYNEQFF. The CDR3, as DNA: TGCGCCAGCAGCTTGAAGGCTAGCGGGAGTATTCCCTCCTACAATGAGCAGTTCTTC.

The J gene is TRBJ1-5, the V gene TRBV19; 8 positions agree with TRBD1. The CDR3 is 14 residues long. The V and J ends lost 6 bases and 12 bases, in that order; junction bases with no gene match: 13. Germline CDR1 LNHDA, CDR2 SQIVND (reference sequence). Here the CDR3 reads CASRYGQGFRDQHF. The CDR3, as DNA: TGTGCCAGTAGATACGGACAGGGCTTCAGAGACCAGCATTTT.

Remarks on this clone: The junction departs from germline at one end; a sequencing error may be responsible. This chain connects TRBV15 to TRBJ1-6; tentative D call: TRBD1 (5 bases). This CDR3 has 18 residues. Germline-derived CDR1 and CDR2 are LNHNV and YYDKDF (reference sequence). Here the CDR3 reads CAASRDTPEHSRGSPLHF. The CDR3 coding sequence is TGTGCCGCCAGCAGAGATACGCCGGAGCACTCTAGGGGTTCACCCCTCCACTTT.

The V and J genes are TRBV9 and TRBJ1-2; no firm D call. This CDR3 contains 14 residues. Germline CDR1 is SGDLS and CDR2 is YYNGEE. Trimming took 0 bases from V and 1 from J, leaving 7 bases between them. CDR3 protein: CASSVGEINYGYTF. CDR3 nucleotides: TGTGCCAGCAGCGTAGGAGAGATTAACTATGGCTACACCTTC.

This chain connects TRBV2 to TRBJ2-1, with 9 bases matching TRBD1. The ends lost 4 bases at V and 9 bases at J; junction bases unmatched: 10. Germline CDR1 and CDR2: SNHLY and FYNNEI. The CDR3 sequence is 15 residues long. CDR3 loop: CASSASGTGYGEQFF. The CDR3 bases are TGTGCCAGCAGTGCATCCGGGACAGGGTATGGTGAGCAGTTCTTC.

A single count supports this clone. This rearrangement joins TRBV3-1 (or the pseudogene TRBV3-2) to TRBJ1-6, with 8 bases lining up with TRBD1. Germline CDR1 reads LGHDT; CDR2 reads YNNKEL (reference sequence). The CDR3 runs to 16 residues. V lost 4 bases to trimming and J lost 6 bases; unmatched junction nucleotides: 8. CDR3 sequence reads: CASSPLDRGGNSPLHF. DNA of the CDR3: TGTGCCAGCAGCCCCCTCGACAGGGGAGGTAATTCACCCCTCCACTTT.

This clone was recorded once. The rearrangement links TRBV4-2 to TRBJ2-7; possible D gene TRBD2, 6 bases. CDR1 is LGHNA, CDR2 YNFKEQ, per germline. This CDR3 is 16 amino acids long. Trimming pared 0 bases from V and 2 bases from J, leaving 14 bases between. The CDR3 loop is CASSQEASAGAYEQYF. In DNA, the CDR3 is TGTGCCAGCAGCCAAGAGGCGTCAGCGGGCGCCTACGAGCAGTACTTC.